The 14 T cell receptor beta chains given below trace back to one sample, sequenced in a study of OX40 agonist ivuxolimab in advanced cancers. TCRdb's table, derived via immunoSEQ multiplex PCR, lists solely in-frame clones and lacks some. The data show tens of thousands of clones, around 87% seen once. Here the sequenced sample was CD4+ or CD8+ T cells sorted from blood, taken in a trial of the OX40 agonist ivuxolimab. The receptors originated from an adult with an advanced solid tumor such as melanoma, head and neck, liver or kidney cancer.

This clone occurred once. The V and J genes are TRBV5-1 and TRBJ2-3; the match to TRBD2 covers 12 bases. This CDR3 spans 15 amino acids. Germline CDR1 is SGHRS and CDR2 is YFSETQ. Unmatched junction bases numbered 3, after V lost 3 bases and J lost 4 bases. CDR3 sequence reads: CASSWGLAGPDTQYF. The CDR3 DNA reads as TGCGCCAGCAGCTGGGGACTAGCGGGCCCAGATACGCAGTATTTT.

This rearrangement joins TRBV2 to TRBJ2-7, with D possibly TRBD2 on 6 matching bases. Germline V CDR1 and CDR2: SNHLY, FYNNEI. The CDR3 length is 16 residues. Trimming stripped 5 bases from V and 7 bases from J, with 24 bases between. The CDR3 region is CASSRQPGLLIGEQYF. In nucleotides, the CDR3 is TGTGCCAGCAGTCGTCAACCGGGACTGCTGATTGGTGAGCAGTACTTC.

The count of this clone is one. The gene calls are TRBV7-2 and TRBJ2-3; D gene unclear. The V end was cut by 2 bases, the J end by 6 bases, with 3 bases between. The CDR3 is made up of 11 amino acids. Per the germline V gene, CDR1 is SGHTA and CDR2 is FQGNSA. The CDR3 spells CASSLLDTQYF. As DNA, the CDR3 is TGTGCCAGCAGCTTACTGGATACGCAGTATTTT.

This clone was observed once. CDR3 DNA sequence: TGTGCCAGTAGTATATACTTGGCCGGGGACAGGTACAATGAGCAGTTCTTC. The encoded protein is CASSIYLAGDRYNEQFF. The rearrangement joins TRBV19 to TRBJ2-1; 8 bases are shared with TRBD1. From germline, CDR1 is LNHDA and CDR2 SQIVND (reference sequence). V shed 2 bases, J shed 4 bases, and the junction held 10 bases outside the gene matches. The length of the CDR3 is 17 residues. The full variable domain, in which reference TRBV19 and TRBJ2-1 provide the parts outside the CDR3, is DGGITQSPKYLFRKEGQNVTLSCEQNLNHDAMYWYRQDPGQGLRLIYYSQIVNDFQKGDIAEGYSVSREKKESFPLTVTSAQKNPTAFYLCASSIYLAGDRYNEQFFGPGTRLTVL.

This chain links TRBV5-1 with TRBJ1-6, with D possibly being TRBD1 (5 bases). Per the germline V gene, CDR1 is SGHRS and CDR2 is YFSETQ. The CDR3 contains 17 residues. Trimming took 0 bases from V and 0 from J, leaving 10 bases between them. The CDR3 DNA follows: TGCGCCAGCAGCTTGGCGGGGCCTAGCTCCTATAATTCACCCCTCCACTTT. It specifies CASSLAGPSSYNSPLHF.

The chain uses TRBV5-1 and TRBJ2-5; 7 positions match TRBD2. The CDR3 has 14 residues. From germline, CDR1 is SGHRS and CDR2 YFSETQ. V lost 4 bases, J lost 2 bases, and 5 bases stayed unmatched. This CDR3 reads CASSIGDYQETQYF. Written as DNA, the CDR3 is TGCGCCAGCAGCATAGGGGACTATCAAGAGACCCAGTACTTC.

The genes are TRBV25-1 and TRBJ1-1; no clear D. CDR3 length: 11 residues. Trimming removed 8 bases at V and 1 base at J, with 5 bases between. Germline CDR1 reads MGHDK; CDR2 reads SYGVNS. Here the CDR3 reads CASGRNTEAFF. CDR3 sequence (DNA): TGTGCCAGCGGACGGAACACTGAAGCTTTCTTT.

The chain recombines TRBV5-1 with TRBJ2-1, with 7 nucleotides matching TRBD2. This CDR3 is built from 18 residues. Losses at the gene ends were 4 bases for V and 0 bases for J; bases not matched to a gene: 13. The germline CDR1 and CDR2 sequences are SGHRS and YFSETQ. The CDR3 DNA is TGCGCCAGCAGCGGCGGACTAGATAATAGTGGCTCCTACAATGAGCAGTTCTTC. Amino acids: CASSGGLDNSGSYNEQFF.

The rearrangement links TRBV27 to TRBJ2-1; 7 bases are a match to TRBD1. The CDR3 totals 14 residues. J gave up 7 bases and V 3 bases, and 6 bases lay outside the gene matches. Looked up from germline, CDR1 is MNHEY and CDR2 is SMNVEV (reference sequence). CDR3 loop: CASSLTGSWNEQFF. CDR3 nucleotides: TGTGCCAGCAGTTTGACAGGGTCGTGGAATGAGCAGTTCTTC.

The chain carries TRBV10-3 and TRBJ2-3; the D is unclear. The CDR3 is 12 amino acids. The germline V gene has CDR1 ENHRY and CDR2 SYGVKD. The ends were cut back, 3 bases at V and 5 bases at J, with 6 bases in the middle. CDR3 bases: TGTGCCATCAGTGAAATAGAAGATACGCAGTATTTT. Its protein is CAISEIEDTQYF.

V is TRBV4-1 and J is TRBJ2-7; TRBD2 matches 7 bases. CDR1 is MGHRA, CDR2 YSYEKL, per germline. The CDR3 consists of 16 residues. The V and J ends lost 0 bases and 7 bases, in that order; junction bases with no gene match: 12. CDR3 in amino acids: CASSQDIIAGAGEQYF. The CDR3 nucleotides are TGCGCCAGCAGCCAAGATATTATTGCGGGAGCTGGGGAGCAGTACTTC.

This chain connects TRBV7-9 to TRBJ1-1; D not resolved. This CDR3 is built from 12 residues. V gave up 4 bases and J gave up 0 bases, with 3 bases separating them. Germline CDR1 and CDR2: SEHNR and FQNEAQ (reference sequence). CDR3 region: CASSSVNTEAFF. CDR3 in DNA: TGTGCCAGCAGCTCAGTGAACACTGAAGCTTTCTTT.

J is TRBJ1-2 and V is TRBV6-1, with a tentative D call TRBD1 (5 bases). Germline V gives CDR1 MNHNS, CDR2 SASEGT. The V end was cut by 2 bases, the J end by 2 bases, with 15 bases between. This CDR3 region has 16 residues. As DNA, the CDR3 is TGTGCCAGCAGTGAACTGTTTAGGGCAGGGAACTATGGCTACACCTTC. Translation gives CASSELFRAGNYGYTF.

V is TRBV7-2 and J is TRBJ2-7; a possible D gene is TRBD1 (6 bases). The V end lost 4 bases, the J end lost 5 bases, and 12 bases lay between the germline ends. Germline values: CDR1 SGHTA, CDR2 FQGNSA. This CDR3 spans 13 amino acids. The CDR3 coding sequence is TGTGCCAGCAGCTCCCGGACAGCACACGAGCAGTACTTC. Translated: CASSSRTAHEQYF. The complete variable domain, with remaining parts taken from reference TRBV7-2 and TRBJ2-7, reads GAGVSQSPSNKVTEKGKDVELRCDPISGHTALYWYRQSLGQGLEFLIYFQGNSAPDKSGLPSDRFSAERTGGSVSTLTIQRTQQEDSAVYLCASSSRTAHEQYFGPGTRLTVT.